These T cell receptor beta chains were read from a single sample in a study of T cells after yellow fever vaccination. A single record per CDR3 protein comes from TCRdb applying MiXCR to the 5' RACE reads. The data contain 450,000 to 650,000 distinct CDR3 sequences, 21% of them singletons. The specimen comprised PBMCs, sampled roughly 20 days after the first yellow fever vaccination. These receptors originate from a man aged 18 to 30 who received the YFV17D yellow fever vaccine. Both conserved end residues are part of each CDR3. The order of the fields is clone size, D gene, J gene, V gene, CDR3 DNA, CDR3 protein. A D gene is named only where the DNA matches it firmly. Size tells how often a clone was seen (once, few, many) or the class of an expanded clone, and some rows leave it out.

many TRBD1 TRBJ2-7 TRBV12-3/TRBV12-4 TGTGCCAGCAGTCCTCGACAGGGGCCCTACGAGCAGTACTTC CASSPRQGPYEQYF
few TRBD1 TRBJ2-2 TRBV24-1 TGTGCCACCAGTGACCGACAGGGAGTGGGGACCGGGGAGCTGTTTTTT CATSDRQGVGTGELFF
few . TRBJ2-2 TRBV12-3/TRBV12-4 TGTGCCAGCAGTTTGGGGACGTGGGAGCTGTTTTTT CASSLGTWELFF
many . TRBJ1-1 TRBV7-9 TGTGCCAGCAGCCCACAAGGGACTGAAGCTTTCTTT CASSPQGTEAFF
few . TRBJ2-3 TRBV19 TGTGCCAGTGGAGACAGGGATACGCAGTATTTT CASGDRDTQYF
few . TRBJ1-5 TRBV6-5 TGTGCCAGCAGTTACGCAGGAACTGGTCAGCCCCAGCATTTT CASSYAGTGQPQHF
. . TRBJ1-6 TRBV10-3 TGTGCCATCAGTGAGTCGACCCTACGGGGTAATTCACCCCTCCACTTT CAISESTLRGNSPLHF
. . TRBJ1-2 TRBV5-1 TGCGCCAGCAGCTTGTCCCAACAGGAGTCGTATGGCTACACCTTC CASSLSQQESYGYTF
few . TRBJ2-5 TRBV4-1 TGCGCCAGCAGCCAAATCACAGATCAAGAGACCCAGTACTTC CASSQITDQETQYF
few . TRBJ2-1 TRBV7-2 TGTGCCAGCAGCTTAGTTCCGGGGGTTTATGAGCAGTTCTTC CASSLVPGVYEQFF
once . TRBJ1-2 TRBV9 TGTGCCAGCACCGAATCGGGGGGGCTCTATGGCCACACCTTC CASTESGGLYGHTF
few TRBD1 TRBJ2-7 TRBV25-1 TGTGCCAGCAGTGGTGGGACAGGGGAAACCTACGAGCAGTACTTC CASSGGTGETYEQYF
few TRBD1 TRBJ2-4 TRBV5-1 TGCGCCAGCAGCTTGGCCCCGCCGGGACAGGGGATCATCTGGAACATTCAGTACTTC CASSLAPPGQGIIWNIQYF
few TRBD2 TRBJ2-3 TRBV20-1 TGCAGTGCTAGAGATCGGGGAGCGGGGGGCGCAGATACGCAGTATTTT CSARDRGAGGADTQYF
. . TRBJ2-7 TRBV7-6 TGTGCCAGCAGCCCCGGGGAGTACGAGCAGTACTTC CASSPGEYEQYF
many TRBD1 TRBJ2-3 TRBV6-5 TGTGCCAGCAGTTACTTTCACAGGGGGGGCACAGATACGCAGTATTTT CASSYFHRGGTDTQYF
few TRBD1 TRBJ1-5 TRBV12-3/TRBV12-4 TGTGCCAGCAGCCCTACAGGGACAGGGGCGACTCAGCCCCAGCATTTT CASSPTGTGATQPQHF
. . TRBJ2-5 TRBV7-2 TGTGCCAGCAGCTTTGTAGTGGGAGAGACCCAGTACTTC CASSFVVGETQYF
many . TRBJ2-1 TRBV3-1 TGTGCCAGCAGGATCGGCGGAGCTCAGCAGTTCTTC CASRIGGAQQFF
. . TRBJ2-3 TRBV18 TGTGCCAGCTCACCGACGGGGGGCGACACAGATACGCAGTATTTT CASSPTGGDTDTQYF
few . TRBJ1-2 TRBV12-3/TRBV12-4 TGTGCCAGCAGTTTGGGGGTCGACTATGGCTACACCTTC CASSLGVDYGYTF
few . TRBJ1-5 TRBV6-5 TGTGCCAGCAGTTACGGGGCAGGGGATAGCAATCAGCCCCAGCATTTT CASSYGAGDSNQPQHF
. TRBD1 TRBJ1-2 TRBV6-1 TGTGCCAGCACCAGGGGGTTGGGTGGCTACACCTTC CASTRGLGGYTF
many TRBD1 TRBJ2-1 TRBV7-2 TGTGCCAGCAGCTTCATGGGACAGGGGGCGAATGAGCAGTTCTTC CASSFMGQGANEQFF